This TCR beta chain was obtained from a study of cytomegalovirus exposure and HLA in healthy donors. The PCR made use of 60 Vbeta and 13 Jbeta primers. Clones were read by immunoSEQ multiplex PCR, and TCRdb kept only the in-frame ones, dropping some. The table includes 150,000 to 200,000 clones, more than 60% detected once. As for this clone: Its antigen remains unknown.

With V trimmed by 8 bases and J by 2 bases, 15 bases remained unmatched. CDR3 length: 18 residues. Germline loops: CDR1 SGHNT, CDR2 YENEEA. Study-level results: Earlier analysis looked at TCR beta V segments, and most were productive about 90% or about 30% of the time.

Sequencing input: PBMCs. The chain joins TRBV11-3 to TRBJ2-2, with 9 bases matching TRBD2. The receptor was derived from a female donor in good health and CMV-seronegative. The CDR3 here is CASGPLSAGGPNTGELFF. CDR3 nucleotides: TGTGCCAGCGGCCCTCTTTCAGCGGGGGGTCCTAACACCGGGGAGCTGTTTTTT. The full variable domain, with the rest looked up from reference TRBV11-3 and TRBJ2-2, is EAGVVQSPRYKIIEKKQPVAFWCNPISGHNTLYWYLQNLGQGPELLIRYENEEAVDDSQLPKDRFSAERLKGVDSTLKIQPAELGDSAVYLCASGPLSAGGPNTGELFFGEGSRLTVL.